Each of the 10 T cell receptor beta chains below was sequenced from the same sample in a study of EBV T-cell therapy then PD-1 blockade in nasopharyngeal carcinoma. Treatment denoted: AdE1-LMPpoly-expanded autologous EBV-specific T-cell therapy followed by anti-PD-1 nivolumab. Here immunoSEQ multiplex PCR was the method, and the copy in TCRdb shows in-frame clones only, minus some. Of 15,000 to 20,000 clones listed, around four fifths were seen once; the top ten hold 29%. These receptors have no identified antigens. The sample in question was CD8+ T cells from blood, obtained at day 0 from a patient whose treatment included autologous EBV-specific T cells and nivolumab. These receptors were collected from a man aged 35 to 55 with nasopharyngeal carcinoma.

The chain joins TRBV7-9 to TRBJ1-1; D gene uncertain. The length of the CDR3 is 15 residues. V was trimmed by 5 bases and J by 5 bases, leaving 18 bases between them. The germline gives CDR1 SEHNR, CDR2 FQNEAQ (reference sequence). In nucleotides, the CDR3 is TGTGCCAGCAGCAAGCCTCGAGGGCAGGAGACTGAAGCTTTCTTT. Translating it yields CASSKPRGQETEAFF. The entire variable domain, with the rest obtained from reference TRBV7-9 and TRBJ1-1, is as follows: DTGVSQNPRHKITKRGQNVTFRCDPISEHNRLYWYRQTLGQGPEFLTYFQNEAQLEKSRLLSDRFSAERPKGSFSTLEIQRTEQGDSAMYLCASSKPRGQETEAFFGQGTRLTVV.

The chain employs TRBV7-9 and TRBJ2-2, with 7 bases aligning to TRBD1. The CDR3 is 16 residues long. CDR1 is SEHNR and CDR2 is FQNEAQ in the germline V gene (reference sequence). V dropped 4 bases and J dropped 1; count of bases not matched to a gene: 6. Written as DNA, the CDR3 is TGTGCCAGCAGCTGGAGACAGGGTGTGAACACCGGGGAGCTGTTTTTT. This sequence encodes CASSWRQGVNTGELFF.

The chain carries TRBV4-3 and TRBJ2-5; D is ambiguous. CDR1 and CDR2 (germline): LGHNA, YSLEER. Trimming pared 0 bases from V and 5 bases from J, leaving 7 bases between. The CDR3 is 13 amino acids. The CDR3 is CASSQEAGETQYF. The CDR3 bases are TGCGCCAGCAGCCAAGAGGCCGGGGAGACCCAGTACTTC.

By share, this clone ranks as medium-sized. V gene TRBV14 combines with J gene TRBJ2-6, with D possibly being TRBD2 (5 bases). The CDR3 runs 21 residues. Germline CDR1 and CDR2: SGHDN and FVKESK. The V gene lost 0 bases and the J gene lost 4 bases, with 25 bases spanning the gap. As DNA, the CDR3 is TGTGCCAGCAGCCAAGATTGGGCCTATGTGGGCTCGAGGGTAGGGGCCAACGTCCTGACTTTC. As protein: CASSQDWAYVGSRVGANVLTF. Full variable domain (outside the CDR3, taken from reference TRBV14 and TRBJ2-6): EAGVTQFPSHSVIEKGQTVTLRCDPISGHDNLYWYRRVMGKEIKFLLHFVKESKQDESGMPNNRFLAERTGGTYSTLKVQPAELEDSGVYFCASSQDWAYVGSRVGANVLTFGAGSRLTVL.

V gene TRBV7-6 combines with J gene TRBJ1-4, with D possibly being TRBD1 (5 bases). The CDR3 contains 15 residues. Per germline, CDR1 SGHVS and CDR2 FNYEAQ. Trimming cost V 1 base and J 6 bases, with 12 bases left between them. DNA of the CDR3: TGTGCCAGCAGCTTAGGGGGGACGGGGGATGAAAAACTGTTTTTT. Translating it yields CASSLGGTGDEKLFF.

In its sample, this clone was seen once. This chain joins TRBV4-3 and TRBJ1-3; the match to TRBD1 covers 7 bases. This CDR3 is 16 amino acids long. V trimming: 0 bases; J trimming: 4 bases; junction bases outside the gene matches: 6. Germline-derived CDR1 and CDR2 are LGHNA and YSLEER. The CDR3 nucleotides are TGCGCCAGCAGCCAAGATCCCTGGGACAGAGGAAACACCATATATTTT. It translates to CASSQDPWDRGNTIYF.

This clone is labeled medium-sized. V is TRBV7-2 and J is TRBJ1-6; the D is unclear. The V end lost 5 bases, the J end lost 9 bases, and 17 bases lay between the germline ends. The CDR3 loop spans 15 amino acids. CDR1 is SGHTA, CDR2 FQGNSA, per germline. CDR3 DNA sequence: TGTGCCAGCAGCCCCACCTCCGGGTGGACTTCACCCCTCCACTTT. Translating it yields CASSPTSGWTSPLHF. The full variable domain, rest sourced from reference TRBV7-2 and TRBJ1-6, is GAGVSQSPSNKVTEKGKDVELRCDPISGHTALYWYRQSLGQGLEFLIYFQGNSAPDKSGLPSDRFSAERTGGSVSTLTIQRTQQEDSAVYLCASSPTSGWTSPLHFGNGTRLTVT.

The rearrangement uses TRBV28 and TRBJ1-6; D not certain. There are 19 residues in the CDR3. The germline V gene has CDR1 MDHEN and CDR2 SYDVKM. Between the trimmed V and J ends, which lost 6 bases and 7 bases, there was a span of 28 bases. The CDR3: CASSSGLATPEVTNSPLHF. The CDR3 DNA follows: TGTGCCAGCAGCTCGGGGTTAGCGACGCCAGAGGTGACCAATTCACCCCTCCACTTT.

The V call is TRBV7-9, the J call TRBJ2-1; the D gene is possibly TRBD1 (5 bases). Germline CDR1 reads SEHNR; CDR2 reads FQNEAQ (reference sequence). The ends were cut back, 5 bases at V and 15 bases at J, with 14 bases in the middle. The CDR3 is 11 amino acids. The CDR3 DNA reads as TGTGCCAGCAGCCCGGACAAGAGACCGTTCTTC. Protein: CASSPDKRPFF.

The V and J genes are TRBV4-1 and TRBJ2-7, with D maybe TRBD2 (5 bases). The CDR3 is 14 amino acids. V was shortened by 4 bases and J by 1 base, with 11 bases between the two germline ends. Germline V gene data show CDR1 as MGHRA and CDR2 as YSYEKL. This CDR3 reads CASSLGLRSYEQYF. CDR3 DNA: TGCGCCAGCAGCCTCGGACTGAGATCCTACGAGCAGTACTTC.